These 7 T cell receptor beta chains originate from one sample sequenced in a study of response to subunit inactivated influenza vaccine. TCRdb ran MiXCR on the RT-PCR reads and lists one entry per CDR3 protein. The data show approximately 500,000 distinct CDR3 sequences, over 10% seen once. The specimen was PBMCs from blood, collected 40 to 50 days after vaccination. These receptors all come from a middle-aged man who received an inactivated influenza vaccine.

This clonotype was seen only a few times. V gene TRBV5-1 combines with J gene TRBJ2-2; D not certain. CDR3 length: 18 amino acids. Germline assignment: CDR1 SGHRS and CDR2 YFSETQ. The V end was cut by 1 base, the J end by 7 bases, with 23 bases between. The CDR3 here is CASSLNSALIAPIGELFF. The DNA for the CDR3 is TGCGCCAGCAGCTTGAACAGTGCATTGATAGCCCCTATCGGGGAGCTGTTTTTT.

This clonotype was detected only once. The V and J genes are TRBV7-9 and TRBJ2-2; 11 bases agree with TRBD2. The germline gives CDR1 SEHNR, CDR2 FQNEAQ (reference sequence). J was trimmed by 6 bases and V by 4 bases; bases with no gene match: 4. The CDR3 sequence is 15 residues long. CDR3 DNA: TGTGCCAGCAGCTCGTATAGCGGGAGGGCCGGGGAGCTGTTTTTT. It codes for CASSSYSGRAGELFF.

This clonotype was observed a handful of times. The V call is TRBV12-3 or TRBV12-4, the J call TRBJ2-7; D is uncertain. The V gene lost 4 bases and the J gene lost 4 bases, with 11 bases spanning the gap. CDR3 size: 13 residues. The CDR3 protein is CASSWVVGYEQYF. The CDR3 DNA reads as TGTGCCAGCAGTTGGGTAGTTGGATACGAGCAGTACTTC.

This clonotype was picked up many times. J is TRBJ2-5 and V is TRBV15; D uncertain. The CDR3 totals 12 residues. Germline V gives CDR1 LNHNV, CDR2 YYDKDF (reference sequence). The V gene lost 8 bases and the J gene lost 6 bases, with 13 bases spanning the gap. DNA for the CDR3: TGTGCCACCTCGAAGATCCCTCAGACCCAGTACTTC. Protein sequence: CATSKIPQTQYF.

In this sample, this clonotype turned up many times. The chain recombines TRBV20-1 with TRBJ1-5, with D hard to call. The CDR3 contains 13 residues. Germline V lookup: CDR1 DFQATT, CDR2 SNEGSKA (reference sequence). Trimming took 1 base from V and 3 from J, leaving 7 bases between them. The CDR3 loop is CSARAAVNQPQHF. CDR3 nucleotide sequence: TGCAGTGCTAGAGCGGCGGTCAATCAGCCCCAGCATTTT.

A note on this clonotype: A read error may account for a junction end that differs from germline. This chain uses TRBV5-6 with TRBJ2-6; TRBD2 is a possible D gene (5 bases). The CDR3 consists of 17 residues. CDR1 and CDR2 from the germline V gene are SGHDT and YYEEEE. The CDR3 coding sequence is TGTGCTAGCAGCTTGGCCGTGCGGGTCTCTGGGGCCAACGTCCTGACTTTC. Encoded protein: CASSLAVRVSGANVLTF.

This clonotype was found many times. The chain employs TRBV11-2 and TRBJ2-7; 7 bases line up with TRBD1. In germline, CDR1 is SGHAT, CDR2 FQNNGV. V gave up 1 base and J gave up 4 bases; unmatched junction bases: 4. The CDR3 sequence is 14 residues long. The CDR3 DNA follows: TGTGCCAGCAGCTTAGCCACAGGGGCATACGAGCAGTACTTC. Its protein product is CASSLATGAYEQYF.